A single sample gave rise to the 32 T cell receptor beta chains below, sequenced in a study of shared clonotypes between healthy human individuals. Naive CD8 cells comprised CD45RO-negative, CCR7-positively selected cells, excluding terminally differentiated effector memory CD45RA+ cells. Here immunoSEQ multiplex PCR was the method, and the copy in TCRdb shows in-frame clones only, minus some. The repertoire includes 550,000 to 750,000 clones, roughly 95% of them detected once, and about 0.11% sits in the top ten. The specimen sequenced was naive CD8+ T cells sorted from blood. These receptors all come from a woman aged 25-40 years in good health.

The rearrangement joins TRBV27 to TRBJ2-2; no clear D gene. V lost 2 bases to trimming and J lost 6 bases, with 10 bases between them. The CDR3 spans 14 residues. The germline V gene encodes CDR1 MNHEY and CDR2 SMNVEV (reference sequence). CDR3 loop: CASSLIGFSGELFF. DNA of the CDR3: TGTGCCAGCAGTTTAATCGGGTTCTCCGGGGAGCTGTTTTTT.

This chain uses TRBV4-1 with TRBJ1-1; no clear D gene. Germline V lookup: CDR1 MGHRA, CDR2 YSYEKL. CDR3 length: 15 residues. The V and J ends lost 4 bases and 1 base respectively, with 13 bases between them. CDR3 in amino acids: CASSLGVWQNTEAFF. CDR3 coding DNA: TGCGCCAGCAGCCTGGGCGTGTGGCAGAACACTGAAGCTTTCTTT.

This chain links TRBV7-3 with TRBJ2-1; 9 positions agree with TRBD2. The junction had 4 bases not matched to a gene; V was cut back by 5 bases and J by 2 bases. CDR3 length: 15 amino acids. Germline V gives CDR1 SGHTA, CDR2 FQGTGA. CDR3 sequence (DNA): TGTGCCAGCAGCCTAGCGGGGACCCCCTACAATGAGCAGTTCTTC. This translates into CASSLAGTPYNEQFF.

V usage is TRBV27 and J usage is TRBJ2-7; D is unclear. CDR1 is MNHEY and CDR2 is SMNVEV in the germline V gene (reference sequence). The CDR3 is 12 residues long. V gave up 4 bases and J gave up 3 bases, with 7 bases separating them. The DNA of the CDR3 is TGTGCCAGCAGTTCCCCCCGCTACGAGCAGTACTTC. It translates to CASSSPRYEQYF.

The chain is built from TRBV23-1 and TRBJ2-2, with 7 nucleotides matching TRBD2. TRBV23-1 is recorded as an ORF, its role being uncertain. The CDR3 spans 16 residues. J lost 2 bases, V lost 2 bases, and 5 bases had no gene match. CDR3 sequence: CASSQRPSGNTGELFF. The CDR3 DNA reads TGCGCCAGCAGTCAACGGCCTAGCGGCAACACCGGGGAGCTGTTTTTT.

The chain uses TRBV2 and TRBJ2-5; D is tentatively TRBD1 or TRBD2 (5 bases each). With the DNA end fitting TRBJ2-7 better, the J assignment may be wrong. This CDR3 spans 12 amino acids. Looked up from germline, CDR1 is SNHLY and CDR2 is FYNNEI. This CDR3 reads CASGGRIYEQYF. The CDR3 region has the DNA TGTGCCAGCGGGGGACGGATCTACGAGCAGTACTTC.

The rearrangement joins TRBV6-5 to TRBJ2-5; no clear D. In germline, CDR1 is MNHEY, CDR2 SVGAGI. CDR3 length: 14 amino acids. The germline V and J ends were trimmed by 0 bases and 1 base, with 6 bases remaining between them. The CDR3 DNA is TGTGCCAGCAGTTACTCGACACTCCAAGAGACCCAGTACTTC. Its translation is CASSYSTLQETQYF.

This clone has only a few counts. The chain carries TRBV10-3 and TRBJ1-2; D is undetermined. This CDR3 has 13 residues. The V end lost 0 bases, the J end lost 11 bases, and 13 bases lay between the germline ends. From germline, CDR1 is ENHRY and CDR2 SYGVKD. The CDR3 region is CAISESSRSRYTF. The CDR3 DNA follows: TGTGCCATCAGTGAGTCGTCCCGTTCGAGATACACCTTC.

V is TRBV5-6 and J is TRBJ2-1; D possibly matches TRBD1 or TRBD2 (5 bases each). Trimming removed 2 bases from V and 2 bases from J, with 14 bases in between. Germline V CDR1 and CDR2: SGHDT, YYEEEE. This CDR3 spans 16 amino acids. The CDR3 sequence: CASSFEGLGTYNEQFF. Written as DNA, the CDR3 is TGTGCCAGCAGCTTTGAGGGGCTAGGGACCTACAATGAGCAGTTCTTC.

The chain uses TRBV7-6 and TRBJ2-1, with 8 bases matching TRBD2. Unmatched junction bases numbered 3, after V lost 0 bases and J lost 2 bases. Germline CDR1 and CDR2: SGHVS and FNYEAQ. This CDR3 contains 16 residues. In DNA form, the CDR3 reads TGTGCCAGCAGCTTAGCTCCAGCGGGAGCCTACAATGAGCAGTTCTTC. It yields the protein CASSLAPAGAYNEQFF.

The gene calls are TRBV5-5 and TRBJ2-4; 8 bases map to TRBD1. Germline V CDR1 and CDR2: SGHKS, YYEKEE (reference sequence). The CDR3 is made up of 17 amino acids. The trim removed 4 bases at V and 4 bases at J, leaving 13 bases unmatched. The CDR3 spells CASSDPVGTGGKNIQYF. The CDR3 DNA follows: TGTGCCAGCAGCGATCCCGTAGGGACAGGAGGAAAAAACATTCAGTACTTC.

This clone was recorded once. The rearrangement links TRBV27 to TRBJ2-5; 8 nucleotides match TRBD2. Losses at the gene ends were 6 bases for V and 5 bases for J; bases not matched to a gene: 8. Germline values: CDR1 MNHEY, CDR2 SMNVEV (reference sequence). The CDR3 consists of 14 residues. The CDR3 spells CASSPIAGRETQYF. The CDR3, as DNA: TGTGCCAGCAGCCCCATAGCGGGACGGGAGACCCAGTACTTC.

The CDR3 reads CASRRIKGLAGGRCQETQYF. The CDR3, as DNA: TGTGCCAGCAGACGAATCAAGGGACTAGCGGGGGGAAGGTGTCAAGAGACCCAGTACTTC. The V and J genes are TRBV6-4 and TRBJ2-5; TRBD2 matches 15 bases. J was trimmed by 2 bases and V by 6 bases; bases with no gene match: 16. The CDR3 consists of 20 residues. Germline CDR1 reads MRHNA; CDR2 reads SNTAGT.

The rearrangement uses TRBV27 and TRBJ2-3, with 7 bases fitting TRBD1. Per germline, CDR1 MNHEY and CDR2 SMNVEV (reference sequence). The ends lost 6 bases at V and 5 bases at J; junction bases unmatched: 11. This CDR3 contains 15 residues. The CDR3 is CASSPWAGGEDTQYF. The CDR3 DNA follows: TGTGCCAGCAGCCCCTGGGCAGGGGGTGAAGATACGCAGTATTTT.

V gene TRBV4-1 combines with J gene TRBJ2-1, with a tentative D call TRBD2 (5 bases). The CDR3 extends over 16 amino acids. Germline CDR1 and CDR2: MGHRA and YSYEKL. V lost 0 bases, J lost 8 bases, and 17 bases lay in between. CDR3 residues: CASSQDWRTESDEQFF. The CDR3 region has the DNA TGCGCCAGCAGCCAAGATTGGCGGACTGAAAGCGATGAGCAGTTCTTC.

This rearrangement joins TRBV14 to TRBJ2-5, with 10 bases fitting TRBD2. CDR3 length equals 16 residues. Germline-derived CDR1 and CDR2 are SGHDN and FVKESK. Trimming took 0 bases from V and 5 from J; bases not matched to a gene: 6. The CDR3 loop reads CASSQEAGGPRETQYF. The DNA of the CDR3 is TGTGCCAGCAGCCAAGAAGCGGGAGGGCCGCGGGAGACCCAGTACTTC.

The chain couples TRBV6-5 to TRBJ1-1, with a tentative D call TRBD1 (6 bases). Trimming left V 0 bases short and J 1 base short, with 9 bases between. Germline assignment: CDR1 MNHEY and CDR2 SVGAGI. The CDR3 has 15 amino acids. CDR3 coding DNA: TGTGCCAGCAGTTACTCCGCAGGGGCGAACACTGAAGCTTTCTTT. Encoded protein: CASSYSAGANTEAFF.

The rearrangement links TRBV9 to TRBJ2-1, with D maybe TRBD1 (6 bases). Trimming left V 4 bases short and J 7 bases short, with 15 bases between. The CDR3 spans 14 residues. Germline assignment: CDR1 SGDLS and CDR2 YYNGEE. In nucleotides, the CDR3 is TGTGCCAGCAGCATTACGACAGGACAGAATGAGCAGTTCTTC. It encodes CASSITTGQNEQFF. Full variable domain (remainder filled in from reference TRBV9 and TRBJ2-1): DSGVTQTPKHLITATGQRVTLRCSPRSGDLSVYWYQQSLDQGLQFLIQYYNGEERAKGNILERFSAQQFPDLHSELNLSSLELGDSALYFCASSITTGQNEQFFGPGTRLTVL.

This sequence joins TRBV27 and TRBJ2-7; 11 bases are a match to TRBD2. The CDR3 is made up of 17 amino acids. In germline, CDR1 is MNHEY, CDR2 SMNVEV (reference sequence). Unmatched junction bases numbered 6, after V lost 2 bases and J lost 0 bases. CDR3 residues: CASSLVLAGGPSYEQYF. Here the CDR3 DNA reads TGTGCCAGCAGTTTAGTCCTAGCGGGAGGCCCCTCCTACGAGCAGTACTTC.

The rearrangement uses TRBV28 and TRBJ2-7; 7 nucleotides agree with TRBD2. CDR3 length equals 15 residues. In germline, CDR1 is MDHEN, CDR2 SYDVKM. With V trimmed by 6 bases and J by 0 bases, 8 bases remained unmatched. The CDR3 bases are TGTGCCAGCAGGGGACGAGGACTAGACTCCTACGAGCAGTACTTC. Translation gives CASRGRGLDSYEQYF.

The CDR3 loop is CASSDRDRTTYEQYF. Here the CDR3 DNA reads TGTGCCAGCTCAGACCGGGACAGGACTACCTACGAGCAGTACTTC. J is TRBJ2-7 and V is TRBV18; 8 nucleotides align to TRBD1. This CDR3 has 15 residues. Germline-derived CDR1 and CDR2 are KGHSH and LQKENI. J gave up 2 bases and V 5 bases, and 8 bases lay outside the gene matches.

The rearrangement uses TRBV6-1 and TRBJ1-2; 9 bases fit TRBD1. The J segment lost 1 base and the V segment lost 8 bases, leaving 2 bases of the junction unmatched. This CDR3 contains 13 residues. Germline V gene sequence: CDR1 MNHNS, CDR2 SASEGT. The CDR3 sequence is CASPGQGNYGYTF. The CDR3 nucleotides are TGTGCCAGCCCGGGACAGGGTAACTATGGCTACACCTTC.

The rearrangement uses TRBV7-8 and TRBJ2-7; maybe TRBD1 (6 bases). V was pared by 1 base and J by 3 bases, with 7 bases between. This CDR3 is 13 amino acids long. In germline, CDR1 is SGHVS, CDR2 FQNEAQ. CDR3 nucleotide sequence: TGTGCCAGCAGCTTAGACAGGGTCTACGAGCAGTACTTC. The encoded protein is CASSLDRVYEQYF.

The genes are TRBV11-1 and TRBJ2-5; a possible D gene is TRBD2 (6 bases). Trimming took 0 bases from V and 4 from J, leaving 18 bases between them. Per the germline V gene, CDR1 is SGHAT and CDR2 is FQDESV (reference sequence). This CDR3 region has 17 residues. CDR3 bases: TGTGCCAGCAGCTTAGCAGAGGAGGGACCACTAGGAGAGACCCAGTACTTC. Translation: CASSLAEEGPLGETQYF.

The chain combines TRBV5-4 with TRBJ2-1, with no clear D. Germline CDR1 reads SGHNT; CDR2 reads YYREEE (reference sequence). The V end lost 3 bases, the J end lost 9 bases, and 7 bases lay between the germline ends. The CDR3 contains 11 residues. CDR3 residues: CASSSLSEQFF. The CDR3 DNA sequence: TGTGCCAGCAGCTCGCTTTCTGAGCAGTTCTTC. The variable domain in full, completed from reference TRBV5-4 and TRBJ2-1, reads ETGVTQSPTHLIKTRGQQVTLRCSSQSGHNTVSWYQQALGQGPQFIFQYYREEENGRGNFPPRFSGLQFPNYSSELNVNALELDDSALYLCASSSLSEQFFGPGTRLTVL.

CDR3 nucleotides: TGTGCCAGCAGCTCCCGGGACAGGGGATCGAATGAGCAGTTCTTC. Its translation is CASSSRDRGSNEQFF. The chain carries TRBV11-3 and TRBJ2-1, with TRBD1 matching over 10 bases. There are 15 residues in the CDR3. Germline V gene lookup returns CDR1 SGHNT and CDR2 YENEEA. V lost 4 bases to trimming and J lost 7 bases; unmatched junction nucleotides: 7.

This clone was counted only a few times. This chain uses TRBV7-9 with TRBJ1-3; D might be TRBD1 (5 bases). From germline, CDR1 is SEHNR and CDR2 FQNEAQ (reference sequence). The CDR3 sequence is 18 residues long. V gave up 5 bases and J gave up 0 bases, with 20 bases separating them. CDR3 protein: CASSPGPTEPSSGNTIYF. CDR3 nucleotides: TGTGCCAGCAGCCCTGGCCCGACAGAACCGAGCTCTGGAAACACCATATATTTT.

This rearrangement joins TRBV11-2 to TRBJ1-2; D gene ambiguous. The CDR3 is 15 amino acids. CDR1 is SGHAT and CDR2 is FQNNGV in the germline V gene. The V end lost 7 bases, the J end lost 2 bases, and 17 bases lay between the germline ends. The CDR3 reads CASNPLTQLNYGYTF. CDR3 nucleotides: TGTGCCAGCAACCCCCTGACGCAACTGAACTATGGCTACACCTTC.

The CDR3 reads CASSMRTSGSLSENEQFF. CDR3 in DNA: TGTGCCAGCAGCATGAGGACTAGCGGGAGCCTCTCGGAAAATGAGCAGTTCTTC. The chain employs TRBV9 and TRBJ2-1, with 13 bases fitting TRBD2. Per the germline V gene, CDR1 is SGDLS and CDR2 is YYNGEE. CDR3 length: 18 residues. The ends lost 4 bases at V and 7 bases at J; junction bases unmatched: 14.

The chain has TRBV7-9 and TRBJ1-4; 7 nucleotides match TRBD1. CDR1 and CDR2 (germline): SEHNR, FQNEAQ (reference sequence). The trim removed 0 bases at V and 7 bases at J, leaving 5 bases unmatched. CDR3 length: 15 residues. DNA for the CDR3: TGTGCCAGCAGCTTAGCGACAGGGTTGGGTGAAAAACTGTTTTTT. Amino acid sequence: CASSLATGLGEKLFF.

The rearrangement uses TRBV27 and TRBJ1-5, with 10 bases identical to TRBD1. CDR1 and CDR2 from the germline V gene are MNHEY and SMNVEV (reference sequence). This CDR3 region has 12 residues. J lost 6 bases, V lost 8 bases, and 1 base had no gene match. The CDR3 region has the DNA TGTGCCAGCCGGACAGGGGGTCAGCCCCAGCATTTT. Translation: CASRTGGQPQHF.

The chain couples TRBV30 to TRBJ1-6, with D tentatively TRBD1 (5 bases). The germline V and J ends were trimmed by 0 bases and 8 bases, with 14 bases remaining between them. This CDR3 region has 15 residues. The germline V gene encodes CDR1 GTSNPN and CDR2 SVGIG (reference sequence). The CDR3 loop is CAWSVIQGGYSPLHF. The CDR3 region has the DNA TGTGCCTGGAGTGTAATCCAGGGCGGTTATTCACCCCTCCACTTT.